A selection of T cell receptor beta chains follows, all from one sample in a study of response to subunit inactivated influenza vaccine. TCRdb re-called the RT-PCR reads through MiXCR, storing one row per CDR3 protein. There are around 190,000 distinct CDR3 sequences in the sample; roughly 14% occur only once, and roughly 24% lies in the top ten. The specimen was CD8+ T cells sorted from PBMCs, collected approximately 5 days after vaccination. These receptors were obtained from a man aged 45-60 years who received an inactivated influenza vaccine. Each CDR3 is given with its conserved first and last residue.

J | V | CDR3
TRBJ1-3 | TRBV4-3 | CASSQDVWSSGNTIYF
TRBJ2-7 | TRBV4-1 | CASSPEPRGSLRYEQYF
TRBJ2-7 | TRBV28 | CASSLPAGRRAYEQYF
TRBJ2-1 | TRBV12-3/TRBV12-4 | CASRISNNEQFF
TRBJ2-2 | TRBV10-2 | CASSDPGGTGELFF
TRBJ1-6 | TRBV4-3 | CASSSKLTQVGVNSPLHF
TRBJ2-7 | TRBV4-3 | CASSQAQGAGYEQYF
TRBJ2-2 | TRBV27 | CASSLYGMAYNTGELFF
TRBJ1-1 | TRBV7-9 | CATHRDRTDTEAFF
TRBJ2-7 | TRBV4-1 | CASSQGRGPGNYEQYF